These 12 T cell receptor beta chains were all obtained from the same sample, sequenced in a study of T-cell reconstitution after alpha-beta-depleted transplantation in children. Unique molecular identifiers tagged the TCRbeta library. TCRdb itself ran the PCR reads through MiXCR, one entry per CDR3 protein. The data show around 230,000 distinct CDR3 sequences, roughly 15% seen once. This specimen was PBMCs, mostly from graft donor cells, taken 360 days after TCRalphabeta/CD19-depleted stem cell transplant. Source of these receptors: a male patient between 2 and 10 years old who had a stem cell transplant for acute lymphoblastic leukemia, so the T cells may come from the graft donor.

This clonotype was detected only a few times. Here the CDR3 DNA reads TGCGCCAGCAGCTTGAGGGGTGTGCAGCGGGCCCTTAACACCGGGGAGCTGTTTTTT. It specifies CASSLRGVQRALNTGELFF. V and J are TRBV5-1 and TRBJ2-2, with D perhaps matching TRBD2 (6 bases). The ends were cut back, 1 base at V and 2 bases at J, with 21 bases in the middle. Germline values: CDR1 SGHRS, CDR2 YFSETQ. This CDR3 comprises 19 residues.

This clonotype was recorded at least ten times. CDR3 nucleotide sequence: TGTGCCAGCAGCCCACAGGGGGCTGGAGATACGCAGTATTTT. Encoded protein: CASSPQGAGDTQYF. This chain uses TRBV7-9 with TRBJ2-3, with 9 bases that match TRBD1. The germline CDR1 and CDR2 sequences are SEHNR and FQNEAQ (reference sequence). The CDR3 has 14 residues. V was pared by 5 bases and J by 5 bases, with 5 bases of the junction left unmatched.

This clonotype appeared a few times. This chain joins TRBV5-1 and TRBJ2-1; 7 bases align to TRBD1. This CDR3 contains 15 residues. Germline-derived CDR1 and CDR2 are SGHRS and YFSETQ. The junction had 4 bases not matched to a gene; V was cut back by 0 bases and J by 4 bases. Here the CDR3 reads CASSLGDSNYNEQFF. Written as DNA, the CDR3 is TGCGCCAGCAGCTTGGGGGACAGCAATTACAATGAGCAGTTCTTC.

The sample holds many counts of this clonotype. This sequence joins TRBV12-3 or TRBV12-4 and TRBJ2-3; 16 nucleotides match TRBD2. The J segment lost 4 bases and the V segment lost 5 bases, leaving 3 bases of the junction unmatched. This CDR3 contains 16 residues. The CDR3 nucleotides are TGTGCCAGCAGTCAGGGGACTAGCGGGGGGGCAGATACGCAGTATTTT. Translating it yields CASSQGTSGGADTQYF.

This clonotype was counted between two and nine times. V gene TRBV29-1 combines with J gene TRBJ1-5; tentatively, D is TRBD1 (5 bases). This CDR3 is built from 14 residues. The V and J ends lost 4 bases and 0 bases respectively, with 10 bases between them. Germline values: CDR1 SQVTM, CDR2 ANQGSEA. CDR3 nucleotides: TGCAGCGTTGGAGACAGCTATAGCAATCAGCCCCAGCATTTT. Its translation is CSVGDSYSNQPQHF.

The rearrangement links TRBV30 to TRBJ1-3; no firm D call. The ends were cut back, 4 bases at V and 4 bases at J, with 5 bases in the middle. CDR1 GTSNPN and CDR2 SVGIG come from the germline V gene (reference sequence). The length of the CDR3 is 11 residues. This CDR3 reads CAWKLGNTIYF. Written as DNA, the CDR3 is TGTGCCTGGAAGTTAGGAAACACCATATATTTT.

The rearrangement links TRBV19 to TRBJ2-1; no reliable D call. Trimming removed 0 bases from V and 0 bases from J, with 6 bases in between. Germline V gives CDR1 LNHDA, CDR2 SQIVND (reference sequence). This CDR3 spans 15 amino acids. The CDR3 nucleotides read TGTGCCAGTAGTATAGACTGGAGCTCCTACAATGAGCAGTTCTTC. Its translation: CASSIDWSSYNEQFF.

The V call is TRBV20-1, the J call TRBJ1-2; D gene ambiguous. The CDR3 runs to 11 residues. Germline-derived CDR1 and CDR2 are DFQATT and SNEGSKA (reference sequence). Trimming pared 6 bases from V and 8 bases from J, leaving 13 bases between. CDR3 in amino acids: CSARGGNGYTF. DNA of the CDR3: TGCAGTGCCCGCGGAGGGAACGGCTACACCTTC.

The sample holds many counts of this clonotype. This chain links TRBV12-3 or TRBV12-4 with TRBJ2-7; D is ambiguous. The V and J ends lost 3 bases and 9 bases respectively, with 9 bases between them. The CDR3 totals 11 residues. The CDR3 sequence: CASSFSTGQYF. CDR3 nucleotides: TGTGCCAGCAGTTTCTCCACGGGGCAGTACTTC.

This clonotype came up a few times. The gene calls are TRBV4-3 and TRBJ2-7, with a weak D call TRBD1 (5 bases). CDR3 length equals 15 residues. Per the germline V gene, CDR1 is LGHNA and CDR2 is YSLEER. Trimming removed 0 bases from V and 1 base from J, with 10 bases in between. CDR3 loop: CASSQDQGSSYEQYF. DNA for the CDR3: TGCGCCAGCAGCCAAGATCAGGGCAGTTCCTACGAGCAGTACTTC.

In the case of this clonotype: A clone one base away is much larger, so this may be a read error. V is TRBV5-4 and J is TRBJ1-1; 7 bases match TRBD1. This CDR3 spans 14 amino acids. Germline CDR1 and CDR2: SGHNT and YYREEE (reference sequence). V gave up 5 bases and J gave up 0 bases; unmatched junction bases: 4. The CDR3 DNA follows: TGTGCCAGCAGGTCGGGACAGATGAACACTGAAGCTTTCTTT. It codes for CASRSGQMNTEAFF.

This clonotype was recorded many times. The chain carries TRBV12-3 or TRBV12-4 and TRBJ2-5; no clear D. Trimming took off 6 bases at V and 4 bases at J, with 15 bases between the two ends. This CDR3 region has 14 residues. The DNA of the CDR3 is TGTGCCAGCAGCCCCTCCCAGCAGGTAGAGACCCAGTACTTC. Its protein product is CASSPSQQVETQYF.